The entry below describes one TCR beta chain. Its antigen has not been determined. Base qualities are not provided; no much larger clone lies one nucleotide away. Library method: RT-PCR. The instrument given in TCRdb is Illumina MiSeq. Through fastp at Q25 and MiXCR, TCRdb rebuilt clones from the public reads, retaining in-frame beta chains. Duplicate CDR3 protein sequences are folded into a single record with the most common DNA and genes. The table for this sample lists almost 700,000 distinct CDR3 sequences; around 14% of them were counted only once. The top ten constitute 3.6% of the sample. The CDR3, cysteine through phenylalanine, is 14 amino acids long. This entry keeps only the CDR3 DNA: 42 bases, framed from base 1. V is cut back by 0 bases and J by 16 bases, with 9 bases in the junction unmatched. The CDR1 and CDR2 encoded by the germline V gene are LGHNA and YSLEER. This specimen comes from a study (dated by TCRdb to about 2016).

This TCR came from a female donor in good health, serving as a healthy control. The V and J genes are TRBV4-3 and TRBJ2-6; TRBD1 aligns with 7 central bases. Sample: memory CD4+ T cells from blood. The bases read TGCGCCAGCAGCCAAGACACCAGGGGGTTGTCTCTGACTTTC. Its amino acids are CASSQDTRGLSLTF.